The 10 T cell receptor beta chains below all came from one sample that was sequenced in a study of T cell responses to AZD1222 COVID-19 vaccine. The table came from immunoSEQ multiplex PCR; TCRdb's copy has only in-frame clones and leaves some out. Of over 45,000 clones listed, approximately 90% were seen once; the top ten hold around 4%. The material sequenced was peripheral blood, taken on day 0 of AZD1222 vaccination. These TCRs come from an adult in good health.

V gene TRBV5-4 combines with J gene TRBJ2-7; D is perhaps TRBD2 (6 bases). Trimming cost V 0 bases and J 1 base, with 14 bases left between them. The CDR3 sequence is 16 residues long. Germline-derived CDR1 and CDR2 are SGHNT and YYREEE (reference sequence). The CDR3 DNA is TGTGCCAGCAGCTTGGCGGAGGGAAGGAGTTCCTACGAGCAGTACTTC. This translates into CASSLAEGRSSYEQYF.

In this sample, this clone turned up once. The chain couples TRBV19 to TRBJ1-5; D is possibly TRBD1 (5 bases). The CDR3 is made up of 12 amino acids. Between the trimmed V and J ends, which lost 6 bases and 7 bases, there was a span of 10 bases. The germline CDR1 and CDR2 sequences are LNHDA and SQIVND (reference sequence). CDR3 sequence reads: CASRSGGQPQHF. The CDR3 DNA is TGTGCCAGTAGATCTGGGGGACAGCCCCAGCATTTT.

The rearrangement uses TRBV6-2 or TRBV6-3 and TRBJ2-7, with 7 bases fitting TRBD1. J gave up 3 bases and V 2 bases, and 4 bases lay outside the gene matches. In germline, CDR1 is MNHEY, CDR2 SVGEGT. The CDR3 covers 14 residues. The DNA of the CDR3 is TGTGCCAGCAGTTACGGAGCAGGGGGCTACGAGCAGTACTTC. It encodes CASSYGAGGYEQYF.

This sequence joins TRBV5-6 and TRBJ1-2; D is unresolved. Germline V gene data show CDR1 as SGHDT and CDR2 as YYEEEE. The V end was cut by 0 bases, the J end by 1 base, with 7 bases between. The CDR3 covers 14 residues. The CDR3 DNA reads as TGTGCCAGCAGCTTGGAACAGCGTAACTATGGCTACACCTTC. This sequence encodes CASSLEQRNYGYTF.

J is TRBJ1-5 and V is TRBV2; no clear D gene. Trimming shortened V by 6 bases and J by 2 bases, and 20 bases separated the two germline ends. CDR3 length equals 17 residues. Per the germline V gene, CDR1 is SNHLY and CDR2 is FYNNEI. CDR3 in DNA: TGTGCCAGCAGCCGAGAGGGCCTTGGAGAACGCAATCAGCCCCAGCATTTT. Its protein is CASSREGLGERNQPQHF.

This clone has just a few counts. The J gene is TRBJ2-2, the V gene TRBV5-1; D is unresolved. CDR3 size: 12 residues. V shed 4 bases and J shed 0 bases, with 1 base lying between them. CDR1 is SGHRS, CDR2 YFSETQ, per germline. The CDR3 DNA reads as TGCGCCAGCAGCACGAACACCGGGGAGCTGTTTTTT. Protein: CASSTNTGELFF.

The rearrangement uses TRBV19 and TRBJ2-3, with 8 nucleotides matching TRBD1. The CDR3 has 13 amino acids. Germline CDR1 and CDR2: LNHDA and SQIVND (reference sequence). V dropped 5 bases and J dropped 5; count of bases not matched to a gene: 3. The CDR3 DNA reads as TGTGCCAGTAGTTCAGGGGGCGTAGATACGCAGTATTTT. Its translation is CASSSGGVDTQYF.

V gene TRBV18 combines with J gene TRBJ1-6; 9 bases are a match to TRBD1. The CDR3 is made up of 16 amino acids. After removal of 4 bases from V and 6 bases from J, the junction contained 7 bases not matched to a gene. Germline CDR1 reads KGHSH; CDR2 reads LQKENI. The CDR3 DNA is TGTGCCAGCTCACTTGGGGACAGGGCGGCTAATTCACCCCTCCACTTT. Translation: CASSLGDRAANSPLHF.

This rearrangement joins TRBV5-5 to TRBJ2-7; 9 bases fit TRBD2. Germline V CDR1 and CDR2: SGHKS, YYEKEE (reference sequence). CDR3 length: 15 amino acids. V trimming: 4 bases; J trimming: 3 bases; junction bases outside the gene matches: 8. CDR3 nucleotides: TGTGCCAGCAGCCGGGACGGGACTAGCCACTACGAGCAGTACTTC. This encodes CASSRDGTSHYEQYF.

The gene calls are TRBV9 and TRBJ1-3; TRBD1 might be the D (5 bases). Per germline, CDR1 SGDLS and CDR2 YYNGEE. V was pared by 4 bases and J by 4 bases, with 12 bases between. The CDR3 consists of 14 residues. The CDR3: CASSPTGDGNTIYF. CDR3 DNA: TGTGCCAGCAGCCCAACGGGGGACGGAAACACCATATATTTT. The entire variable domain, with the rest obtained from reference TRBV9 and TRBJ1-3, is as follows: DSGVTQTPKHLITATGQRVTLRCSPRSGDLSVYWYQQSLDQGLQFLIQYYNGEERAKGNILERFSAQQFPDLHSELNLSSLELGDSALYFCASSPTGDGNTIYFGEGSWLTVV.